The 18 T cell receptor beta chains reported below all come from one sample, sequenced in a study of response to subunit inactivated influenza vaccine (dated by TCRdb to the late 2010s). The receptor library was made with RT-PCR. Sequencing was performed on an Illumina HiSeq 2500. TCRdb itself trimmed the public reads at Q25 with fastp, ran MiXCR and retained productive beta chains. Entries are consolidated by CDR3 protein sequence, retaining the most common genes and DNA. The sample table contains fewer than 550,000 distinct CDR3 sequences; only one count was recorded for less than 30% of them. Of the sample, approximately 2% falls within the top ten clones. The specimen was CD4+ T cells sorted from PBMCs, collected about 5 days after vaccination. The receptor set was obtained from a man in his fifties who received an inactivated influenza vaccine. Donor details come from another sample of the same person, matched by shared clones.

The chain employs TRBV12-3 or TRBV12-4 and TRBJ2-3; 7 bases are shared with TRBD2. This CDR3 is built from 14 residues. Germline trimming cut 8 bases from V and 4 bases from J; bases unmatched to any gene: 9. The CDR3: CASGLGGGPDTQYF. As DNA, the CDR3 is TGTGCCAGCGGACTCGGGGGAGGGCCAGATACGCAGTATTTT.

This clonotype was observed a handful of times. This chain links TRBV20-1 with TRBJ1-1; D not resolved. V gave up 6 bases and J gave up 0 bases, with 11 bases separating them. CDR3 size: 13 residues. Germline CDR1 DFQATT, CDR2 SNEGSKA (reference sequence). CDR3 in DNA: TGCAGTGCGAGGGTAGGGCTGAACACTGAAGCTTTCTTT. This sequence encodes CSARVGLNTEAFF.

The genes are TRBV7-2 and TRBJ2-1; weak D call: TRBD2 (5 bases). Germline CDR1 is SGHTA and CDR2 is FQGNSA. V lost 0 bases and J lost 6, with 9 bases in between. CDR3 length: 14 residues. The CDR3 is CASSLARALNEQFF. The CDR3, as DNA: TGTGCCAGCAGCTTAGCGCGGGCCCTCAATGAGCAGTTCTTC.

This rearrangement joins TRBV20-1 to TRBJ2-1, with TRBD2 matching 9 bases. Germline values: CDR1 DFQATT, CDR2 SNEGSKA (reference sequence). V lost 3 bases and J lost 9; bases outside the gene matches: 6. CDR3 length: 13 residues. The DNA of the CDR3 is TGCAGTGCTAGGGCTGCGCGGGAGGGTGAGCAGTTCTTC. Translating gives CSARAAREGEQFF.

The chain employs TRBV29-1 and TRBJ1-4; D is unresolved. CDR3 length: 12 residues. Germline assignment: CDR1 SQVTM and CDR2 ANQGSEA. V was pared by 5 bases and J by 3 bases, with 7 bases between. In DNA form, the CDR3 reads TGCAGCGTTCGCGGGGCTAATGAAAAACTGTTTTTT. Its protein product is CSVRGANEKLFF.

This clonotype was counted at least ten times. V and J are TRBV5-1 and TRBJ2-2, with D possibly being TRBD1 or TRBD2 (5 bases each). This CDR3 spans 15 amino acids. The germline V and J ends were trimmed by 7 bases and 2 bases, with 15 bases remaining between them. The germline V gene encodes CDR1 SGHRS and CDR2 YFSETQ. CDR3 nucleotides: TGCGCCAGCGGCCTAAGGGGAGCCAACACCGGGGAGCTGTTTTTT. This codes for CASGLRGANTGELFF.

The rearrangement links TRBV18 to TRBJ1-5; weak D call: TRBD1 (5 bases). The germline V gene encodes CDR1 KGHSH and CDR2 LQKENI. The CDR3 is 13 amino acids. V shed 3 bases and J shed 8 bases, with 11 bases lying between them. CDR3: CASSPTVQEPQHF. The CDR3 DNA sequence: TGTGCCAGCTCACCGACAGTGCAAGAGCCCCAGCATTTT. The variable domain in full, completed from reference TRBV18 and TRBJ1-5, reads NAGVMQNPRHLVRRRGQEARLRCSPMKGHSHVYWYRQLPEEGLKFMVYLQKENIIDESGMPKERFSAEFPKEGPSILRIQQVVRGDSAAYFCASSPTVQEPQHFGDGTRLSIL.

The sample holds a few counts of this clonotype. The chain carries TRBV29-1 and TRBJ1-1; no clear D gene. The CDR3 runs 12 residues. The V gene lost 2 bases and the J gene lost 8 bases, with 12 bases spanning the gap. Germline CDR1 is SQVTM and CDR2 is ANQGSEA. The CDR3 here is CSVEPTVGEAFF. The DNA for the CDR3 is TGCAGCGTTGAACCCACGGTAGGAGAAGCTTTCTTT. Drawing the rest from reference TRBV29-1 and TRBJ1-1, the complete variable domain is SAVISQKPSRDICQRGTSLTIQCQVDSQVTMMFWYRQQPGQSLTLIATANQGSEATYESGFVIDKFPISRPNLTFSTLTVSNMSPEDSSIYLCSVEPTVGEAFFGQGTRLTVV.

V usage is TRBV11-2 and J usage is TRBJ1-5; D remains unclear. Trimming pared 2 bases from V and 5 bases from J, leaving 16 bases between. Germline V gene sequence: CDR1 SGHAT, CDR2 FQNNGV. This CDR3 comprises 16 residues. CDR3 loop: CASSLTREIGHQPQHF. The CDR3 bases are TGTGCCAGCAGCTTAACCCGGGAGATCGGGCATCAGCCCCAGCATTTT. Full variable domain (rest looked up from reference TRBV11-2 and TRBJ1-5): EAGVAQSPRYKIIEKRQSVAFWCNPISGHATLYWYQQILGQGPKLLIQFQNNGVVDDSQLPKDRFSAERLKGVDSTLKIQPAKLEDSAVYLCASSLTREIGHQPQHFGDGTRLSIL.

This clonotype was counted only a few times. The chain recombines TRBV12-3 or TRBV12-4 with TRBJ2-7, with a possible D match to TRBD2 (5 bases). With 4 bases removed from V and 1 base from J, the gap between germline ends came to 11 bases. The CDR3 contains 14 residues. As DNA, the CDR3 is TGTGCCAGCAGTTCATCGACTACTTCCTACGAGCAGTACTTC. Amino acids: CASSSSTTSYEQYF.

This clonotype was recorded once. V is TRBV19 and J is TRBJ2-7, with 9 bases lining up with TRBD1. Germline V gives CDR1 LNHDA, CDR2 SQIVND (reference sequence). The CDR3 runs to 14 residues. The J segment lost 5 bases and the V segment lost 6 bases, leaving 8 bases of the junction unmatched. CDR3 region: CASSAGTGSNEQYF. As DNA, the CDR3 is TGTGCCAGTAGCGCCGGGACAGGGTCCAACGAGCAGTACTTC.

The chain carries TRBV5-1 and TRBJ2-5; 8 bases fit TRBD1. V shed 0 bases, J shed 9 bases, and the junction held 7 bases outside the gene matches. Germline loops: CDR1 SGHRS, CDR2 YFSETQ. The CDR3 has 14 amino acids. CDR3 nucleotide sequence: TGCGCCAGCAGCTTGGCAGGGGGCACGTTGGCCCAGTACTTC. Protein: CASSLAGGTLAQYF.

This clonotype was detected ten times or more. The CDR3, as DNA: TGTGCCAGCAGCTTAGGGACAGCAGATACGCAGTATTTT. Amino acid sequence: CASSLGTADTQYF. V and J are TRBV9 and TRBJ2-3; 7 nucleotides align to TRBD1. Trimming took 4 bases from V and 4 from J; bases not matched to a gene: 3. Germline CDR1 SGDLS, CDR2 YYNGEE. The CDR3 spans 13 residues.

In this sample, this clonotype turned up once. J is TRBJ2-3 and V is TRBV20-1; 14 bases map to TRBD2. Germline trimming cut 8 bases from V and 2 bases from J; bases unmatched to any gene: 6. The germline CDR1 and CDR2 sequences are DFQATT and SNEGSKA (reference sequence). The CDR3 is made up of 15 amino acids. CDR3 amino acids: CSPGLAGADTDTQYF. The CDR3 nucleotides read TGCAGTCCGGGACTAGCGGGGGCCGACACAGATACGCAGTATTTT.

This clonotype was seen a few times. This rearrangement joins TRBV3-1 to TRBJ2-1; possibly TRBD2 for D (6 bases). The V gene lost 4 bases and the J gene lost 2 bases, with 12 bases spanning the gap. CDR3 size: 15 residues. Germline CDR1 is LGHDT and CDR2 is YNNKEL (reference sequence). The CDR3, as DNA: TGTGCCAGCAGCCCTAATAGCGGAGCCTACAATGAGCAGTTCTTC. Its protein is CASSPNSGAYNEQFF.

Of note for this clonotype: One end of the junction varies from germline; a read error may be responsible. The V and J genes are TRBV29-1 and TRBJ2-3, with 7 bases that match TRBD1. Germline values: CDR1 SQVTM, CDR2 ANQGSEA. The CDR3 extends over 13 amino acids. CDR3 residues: CSFEGTVRDTQYF. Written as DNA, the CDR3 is TGCAGCTTTGAAGGGACAGTCAGAGATACGCAGTATTTT.

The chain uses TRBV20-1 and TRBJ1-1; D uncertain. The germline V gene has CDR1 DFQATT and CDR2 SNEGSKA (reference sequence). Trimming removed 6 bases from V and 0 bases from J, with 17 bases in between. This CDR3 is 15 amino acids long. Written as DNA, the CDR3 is TGCAGTGCCCCCTTTGGAGGGCCTATGAACACTGAAGCTTTCTTT. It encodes CSAPFGGPMNTEAFF.

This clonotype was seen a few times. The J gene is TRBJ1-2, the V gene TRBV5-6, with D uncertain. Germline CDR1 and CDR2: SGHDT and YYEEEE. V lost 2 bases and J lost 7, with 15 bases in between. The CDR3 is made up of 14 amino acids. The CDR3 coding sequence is TGTGCCAGCAGCTTTCTGGCGGACCTAGGTGGCTACACCTTC. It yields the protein CASSFLADLGGYTF.